This TCR beta chain is from a study of blood T cell repertoires in COVID-19. On the study more broadly: The study drew acute and convalescent COVID-19 samples from the United States, Italy and Spain. T cells, B-cell-depleted T cells, or PBMCs supplied cDNA or gDNA.

This clone was seen a single time. In the authors' methods: Estimation of nucleated cell counts relied on the amplification of reference gene primers. Assay: immunoSEQ multiplex PCR; the TCRdb copy retains only in-frame clones and omits some. V and J calls and clone size are those listed in that table; D and trimming were worked out from the DNA. This sample has some 200,000 clones, with 80% to 90% found just once. Germline CDR1 reads SGHNT; CDR2 reads YYREEE (reference sequence). The V segment lost 1 base and the J segment 4 bases; nucleotides outside the gene matches: 10. This CDR3 has 18 amino acids.

Specimen: peripheral blood. The clonotype originates from a man aged 50 to 59 who had recovered from COVID-19. V gene TRBV5-4 combines with J gene TRBJ2-6; 8 bases map to TRBD1. The chain's CDR3 is CASSLPRQGLVGANVLTF. The CDR3 DNA follows: TGTGCCAGCAGCTTGCCAAGACAGGGGCTAGTCGGGGCCAACGTCCTGACTTTC.